The present T cell receptor (beta chain) was sequenced within a study of CD4 T cells in relation to SARS-CoV-2 and coronaviruses. Trimming removed 4 bases at V and 6 bases at J, with 19 bases between. The CDR3 runs 16 residues. Germline CDR1 SGHVS, CDR2 FQNEAQ. Profiling relied on immunoSEQ multiplex PCR, and the TCRdb table lists in-frame clones only, not all of them. The table lists tens of thousands of clones, roughly 88% of them singletons. The J gene is TRBJ2-4, the V gene TRBV7-8; a possible D gene is TRBD2 (5 bases). The TCR originated in an adult with COVID-19. The sample taken for sequencing was memory CD4+ T cells from PBMCs. The DNA for the CDR3 is TGTGCCAGCAGCTCCGGACCCGATAGGACTGTAAACATTCAGTACTTC. Translating gives CASSSGPDRTVNIQYF.